Shown below are 9 T cell receptor beta chains from a single sample sequenced in a study of T cells in Graves' hyperthyroidism and ophthalmopathy. TCR beta CDR3 regions were amplified from RNA transcripts. The HTBI primer set was used in a first-round RT-PCR of the TCR CDR3. TCRdb recomputed calls from the multiplex PCR reads with MiXCR, one row per CDR3 protein. The sample records 500,000 to 700,000 distinct CDR3 sequences, 16% being singletons. Input material: blood. The origin of the receptors is a woman younger than 35 with Graves' hyperthyroidism.

The chain recombines TRBV9 with TRBJ1-1; TRBD1 is a possible D gene (5 bases). Between the trimmed V and J ends, which lost 0 bases and 4 bases, there was a span of 10 bases. The germline gives CDR1 SGDLS, CDR2 YYNGEE. The CDR3 length is 14 residues. CDR3 sequence reads: CASSVGVGGTEAFF. In DNA, the CDR3 is TGTGCCAGCAGCGTAGGTGTGGGGGGCACTGAAGCTTTCTTT.

The rearrangement joins TRBV20-1 to TRBJ1-3, with a tentative D call TRBD1 (6 bases). Germline V gene data show CDR1 as DFQATT and CDR2 as SNEGSKA (reference sequence). V lost 4 bases and J 1 base, leaving 14 bases between the germline ends. The CDR3 has 15 residues. The CDR3 DNA is TGCAGTGCTACTCAACGTGGACAGTCTGGAAACACCATATATTTT. This translates into CSATQRGQSGNTIYF.

CDR3 sequence (DNA): TGCGCCAGCAGTGGGGGACACCGAACGAGTTCCTACGAGCAGTACTTC. Translated, it gives CASSGGHRTSSYEQYF. The chain employs TRBV5-1 and TRBJ2-7; TRBD1 is a possible D gene (6 bases). Germline assignment: CDR1 SGHRS and CDR2 YFSETQ. The CDR3 has 16 amino acids. V lost 5 bases, J lost 1 base, and 19 bases lay in between.

The V and J genes are TRBV28 and TRBJ2-7; 10 nucleotides line up with TRBD1. Germline-derived CDR1 and CDR2 are MDHEN and SYDVKM. After removal of 8 bases from V and 7 bases from J, the junction contained 14 bases not matched to a gene. The CDR3 is made up of 15 amino acids. CDR3 in DNA: TGTGCCAGCCCACCGCCGGGACAGGGGTTGAGGGAGCAGTACTTC. Translated: CASPPPGQGLREQYF.

This clonotype occurred many times. V and J are TRBV28 and TRBJ1-1; the match to TRBD1 covers 10 bases. V lost 5 bases and J lost 2; bases outside the gene matches: 11. The CDR3 runs to 17 residues. Germline loops: CDR1 MDHEN, CDR2 SYDVKM. The CDR3 reads CASSPTGQGRVNTEAFF. CDR3 in DNA: TGTGCCAGCAGTCCCACGGGACAGGGGAGGGTAAACACTGAAGCTTTCTTT.

This clonotype was seen a few times. J is TRBJ2-7 and V is TRBV3-1; the D call may be TRBD1 or TRBD2 (6 bases each). The CDR3 loop spans 13 amino acids. Germline V gene lookup returns CDR1 LGHDT and CDR2 YNNKEL (reference sequence). The V end was cut by 4 bases, the J end by 6 bases, with 13 bases between. CDR3 sequence reads: CASSPYGGGEQYF. The CDR3 region has the DNA TGTGCCAGCAGCCCGTACGGAGGGGGCGAGCAGTACTTC.

In its sample, this clonotype was seen a few times. A much larger clone differs from this one at a single base, so this may be a read error. It is likely a read error, because the conserved phenylalanine at the end of the CDR3 is missing. The V gene is TRBV2, the J gene TRBJ1-1, with TRBD1 as a possible D gene (6 bases). The V gene's germline CDR1 is SNHLY and CDR2 FYNNEI. CDR3 length: 13 amino acids. V shed 3 bases and J shed 4 bases, with 9 bases lying between them. The CDR3 region has the DNA TGTGCCAGCAGTGATAGGGGGGGCACTGAAGCTTTCCTT. It translates to CASSDRGGTEAFL.

This clonotype showed up just a few times. The V call is TRBV6-2 or TRBV6-3, the J call TRBJ2-3; 8 bases are a match to TRBD2. The germline V gene encodes CDR1 MNHEY and CDR2 SVGEGT. The CDR3 length is 16 residues. The V segment lost 10 bases and the J segment 0 bases; nucleotides outside the gene matches: 12. As DNA, the CDR3 is TGTGCCACCGAACCCACACTAGCGGCTAGCACAGATACGCAGTATTTT. This translates into CATEPTLAASTDTQYF.

This clonotype was recorded a few times. This chain connects TRBV7-9 to TRBJ2-1, with TRBD2 matching 7 bases. CDR3 size: 13 residues. Trimming cost V 9 bases and J 8 bases; bases outside gene matches: 10. CDR1 is SEHNR and CDR2 is FQNEAQ in the germline V gene (reference sequence). In nucleotides, the CDR3 is TGTGCCAGTACTATGCGGGAGTCGGATGAGCAGTTCTTC. Encoded protein: CASTMRESDEQFF.